This is a list of T cell receptor beta chains from one sample in a study of blood T cell repertoires in COVID-19. Assay used: immunoSEQ multiplex PCR; TCRdb lists only in-frame clones, some missing. The data hold tens of thousands of clones, with around 83% observed a single time. Sequencing was performed on peripheral blood. These receptors all come from a man aged 65 to 79 with acute or convalescent COVID-19. The CDR3 runs from the conserved cysteine through the conserved F or W. The D gene is left open where the match is weak. Clone sizes are given selectively: once, few, many, or a class where the clone is expanded.

d_call: TRBD2
clone_size: .
v_call: TRBV29-1
cdr3_length: 13
j_call: TRBJ2-7
cdr3_nt: TGCAGCGCCCTAGCGGGAGATCGGGTCGAGCAGTACTTC
cdr3_aa: CSALAGDRVEQYF

d_call: .
clone_size: few
v_call: TRBV14
cdr3_length: 13
j_call: TRBJ1-1
cdr3_nt: TGTGCCAGCAGCCAAGTCGGCGGGGGAGAAGCTTTCTTT
cdr3_aa: CASSQVGGGEAFF

d_call: .
clone_size: .
v_call: TRBV28
cdr3_length: 12
j_call: TRBJ1-1
cdr3_nt: TGTGCCAGCAAGGAGCTTAACACTGAAGCTTTCTTT
cdr3_aa: CASKELNTEAFF

d_call: TRBD1
clone_size: .
v_call: TRBV9
cdr3_length: 17
j_call: TRBJ2-3
cdr3_nt: TGTGCCAGCAGTCGAACGGACAGGGAATATAGCACAGATACGCAGTATTTT
cdr3_aa: CASSRTDREYSTDTQYF

d_call: .
clone_size: .
v_call: TRBV7-9
cdr3_length: 14
j_call: TRBJ1-1
cdr3_nt: TGTGCCAGCAGCTTCAAACGACATAACACTGAAGCTTTCTTT
cdr3_aa: CASSFKRHNTEAFF

d_call: .
clone_size: .
v_call: TRBV27
cdr3_length: 15
j_call: TRBJ1-5
cdr3_nt: TGTGCCAGCAGGGAGTCCGGTGGTGGCAATCAGCCCCAGCATTTT
cdr3_aa: CASRESGGGNQPQHF

d_call: .
clone_size: .
v_call: TRBV6-5
cdr3_length: 15
j_call: TRBJ1-4
cdr3_nt: TGTGCCAGCAGTTACTCGAACAGGGATCTTGAAAAACTGTTTTTT
cdr3_aa: CASSYSNRDLEKLFF

d_call: .
clone_size: .
v_call: TRBV5-1
cdr3_length: 15
j_call: TRBJ2-7
cdr3_nt: TGCGCCAGCAGCTTGGAAGACAGCGTAATCTACGAGCAGTACTTC
cdr3_aa: CASSLEDSVIYEQYF

d_call: .
clone_size: few
v_call: TRBV28
cdr3_length: 15
j_call: TRBJ2-3
cdr3_nt: TGTGCCAGCAGTTTAATGGATGCTAGCGTAGATACGCAGTATTTT
cdr3_aa: CASSLMDASVDTQYF

d_call: .
clone_size: .
v_call: TRBV11-2
cdr3_length: 12
j_call: TRBJ1-2
cdr3_nt: TGTGCCAGCAGCTTAGATGGGAGAGGCTACACCTTC
cdr3_aa: CASSLDGRGYTF

d_call: .
clone_size: .
v_call: TRBV14
cdr3_length: 14
j_call: TRBJ2-7
cdr3_nt: TGTGCCAGCAGCCAACTCACAGGTGTCTACGAGCAGTACTTC
cdr3_aa: CASSQLTGVYEQYF

d_call: TRBD2
clone_size: .
v_call: TRBV7-2
cdr3_length: 15
j_call: TRBJ2-1
cdr3_nt: TGTGCCAGCAGCTTAGGCCCTAGCGGGACGAATGAGCAGTTCTTC
cdr3_aa: CASSLGPSGTNEQFF

d_call: TRBD1
clone_size: few
v_call: TRBV7-3
cdr3_length: 15
j_call: TRBJ2-2
cdr3_nt: TGTGCCAGCAGCTTGACAGGGGGCAGGACCGGGGAGCTGTTTTTT
cdr3_aa: CASSLTGGRTGELFF

d_call: TRBD2
clone_size: .
v_call: TRBV2
cdr3_length: 15
j_call: TRBJ2-1
cdr3_nt: TGTGCCAGCAGTCCTGGCGGGAGGTCGGAGAATGAGCAGTTCTTC
cdr3_aa: CASSPGGRSENEQFF

d_call: .
clone_size: .
v_call: TRBV2
cdr3_length: 15
j_call: TRBJ2-7
cdr3_nt: TGTGCCAGCAAACCTGCGACAGATACCACCTACGAGCAGTACTTC
cdr3_aa: CASKPATDTTYEQYF